The 16 T cell receptor beta chains presented below share a single source sample, sequenced in a study of OX40 agonist ivuxolimab in advanced cancers. Data came from immunoSEQ multiplex PCR; TCRdb stores just in-frame clones and leaves some out. The sample lists 60,000 to 90,000 clones, approximately 84% occurring once. The specimen comprised CD4+ or CD8+ T cells sorted from blood, sampled in a trial of the OX40 agonist ivuxolimab. Receptor source: an adult with an advanced solid tumor such as melanoma, head and neck, liver or kidney cancer.

The chain carries TRBV10-1 and TRBJ1-2, with D unresolved. Trimming removed 6 bases from V and 2 bases from J, with 10 bases in between. The CDR3 consists of 13 residues. Germline V lookup: CDR1 WNHNN, CDR2 SYGVQD (reference sequence). The CDR3, as DNA: TGCGCCAGCAGCCTGACGCGGAACTATGGCTACACCTTC. The encoded protein is CASSLTRNYGYTF.

The chain is built from TRBV7-3 and TRBJ2-1; 7 nucleotides agree with TRBD2. The CDR3 is 12 amino acids. Trimming at V came to 5 bases and at J to 9 bases, leaving 4 bases not matched to a gene. Per the germline V gene, CDR1 is SGHTA and CDR2 is FQGTGA. In nucleotides, the CDR3 is TGTGCCAGCAGCCCGCCGGGGGGTGAGCAGTTCTTC. It codes for CASSPPGGEQFF.

This clone was counted between two and nine times. The V and J genes are TRBV20-1 and TRBJ1-1, with D unclear. Germline V gene data show CDR1 as DFQATT and CDR2 as SNEGSKA (reference sequence). This CDR3 is 11 amino acids long. V lost 3 bases and J 3 bases, leaving 5 bases between the germline ends. CDR3 in amino acids: CSASRYTEAFF. The CDR3 coding sequence is TGCAGTGCTAGTAGGTACACTGAAGCTTTCTTT.

V is TRBV28 and J is TRBJ2-3; TRBD2 aligns across 9 bases. Germline V lookup: CDR1 MDHEN, CDR2 SYDVKM. V lost 9 bases to trimming and J lost 4 bases; unmatched junction nucleotides: 8. The CDR3 runs to 14 residues. This CDR3 is CASRRGGSADTQYF. The CDR3 region has the DNA TGTGCCAGTCGGCGGGGGGGCAGCGCAGATACGCAGTATTTT.

In its sample, this clone was seen once. The chain couples TRBV7-9 to TRBJ1-2, with D uncertain. The ends were cut back, 1 base at V and 2 bases at J, with 14 bases in the middle. Germline CDR1 and CDR2: SEHNR and FQNEAQ (reference sequence). The CDR3 consists of 16 residues. CDR3: CASSLGRTLINYGYTF. As DNA, the CDR3 is TGTGCCAGCAGCTTAGGTCGGACGTTGATAAACTATGGCTACACCTTC.

The chain is built from TRBV15 and TRBJ1-2, with D hard to call. CDR3 length equals 14 residues. CDR1 LNHNV and CDR2 YYDKDF come from the germline V gene (reference sequence). V lost 5 bases to trimming and J lost 2 bases, with 12 bases between them. CDR3 protein: CATSPLPANYGYTF. In DNA form, the CDR3 reads TGTGCCACCAGCCCCCTTCCAGCGAACTATGGCTACACCTTC.

V and J are TRBV19 and TRBJ1-5; TRBD1 is a possible D gene (6 bases). Germline assignment: CDR1 LNHDA and CDR2 SQIVND (reference sequence). The CDR3 has 14 residues. Trimming stripped 6 bases from V and 11 bases from J, with 20 bases between. In DNA form, the CDR3 reads TGTGCCAGTAGGAACGACAGGACACGGGGGGCCCAGCATTTT. Translating gives CASRNDRTRGAQHF. Full variable domain (rest looked up from reference TRBV19 and TRBJ1-5): DGGITQSPKYLFRKEGQNVTLSCEQNLNHDAMYWYRQDPGQGLRLIYYSQIVNDFQKGDIAEGYSVSREKKESFPLTVTSAQKNPTAFYLCASRNDRTRGAQHFGDGTRLSIL.

This chain connects TRBV7-9 to TRBJ2-3; 9 bases match TRBD2. V lost 4 bases and J lost 5; bases outside the gene matches: 13. Per germline, CDR1 SEHNR and CDR2 FQNEAQ (reference sequence). There are 17 residues in the CDR3. CDR3: CASSSPPTSGRGDTQYF. The CDR3 DNA reads as TGTGCCAGCAGCTCTCCACCCACTAGCGGGCGGGGAGATACGCAGTATTTT.

The genes are TRBV7-8 and TRBJ2-3; no firm D call. Between the trimmed V and J ends, which lost 5 bases and 6 bases, there was a span of 9 bases. The CDR3 covers 12 residues. Germline V lookup: CDR1 SGHVS, CDR2 FQNEAQ. The CDR3 bases are TGTGCCAGCAGCCCTGGGTGGGATACGCAGTATTTT. Protein sequence: CASSPGWDTQYF.

The chain carries TRBV5-1 and TRBJ1-2, with D unclear. Germline V CDR1 and CDR2: SGHRS, YFSETQ. CDR3 length equals 12 residues. Deletions cut 8 bases from V and 2 bases from J, with 10 bases between. The CDR3 DNA follows: TGCGCCAGTCGTAGGGAGAACTATGGCTACACCTTC. Translating gives CASRRENYGYTF. The full variable domain, with the rest looked up from reference TRBV5-1 and TRBJ1-2, is KAGVTQTPRYLIKTRGQQVTLSCSPISGHRSVSWYQQTPGQGLQFLFEYFSETQRNKGNFPGRFSGRQFSNSRSEMNVSTLELGDSALYLCASRRENYGYTFGSGTRLTVV.

This clone was picked up one time. V usage is TRBV18 and J usage is TRBJ1-3, with 8 nucleotides matching TRBD1. Trimming at V came to 0 bases and at J to 3 bases, leaving 4 bases not matched to a gene. The V gene's germline CDR1 is KGHSH and CDR2 LQKENI. The CDR3 consists of 16 residues. Written as DNA, the CDR3 is TGTGCCAGCTCACCACCCGGCAGGGGGCTTGGAAACACCATATATTTT. Translated: CASSPPGRGLGNTIYF.

The chain joins TRBV7-6 to TRBJ1-5; no clear D. The germline gives CDR1 SGHVS, CDR2 FNYEAQ. Trimming stripped 0 bases from V and 4 bases from J, with 10 bases between. This CDR3 is built from 15 residues. This CDR3 reads CASSLAEGWNQPQHF. The DNA of the CDR3 is TGTGCCAGCAGCTTAGCGGAGGGTTGGAATCAGCCCCAGCATTTT.

J is TRBJ2-7 and V is TRBV5-4; 9 bases line up with TRBD1. From germline, CDR1 is SGHNT and CDR2 YYREEE (reference sequence). The V segment lost 3 bases and the J segment 3 bases; nucleotides outside the gene matches: 4. The CDR3 consists of 14 residues. CDR3 in amino acids: CASSSGTGFYEQYF. In nucleotides, the CDR3 is TGTGCCAGCAGCTCAGGGACAGGGTTCTACGAGCAGTACTTC.

This chain uses TRBV5-4 with TRBJ2-1; D remains unclear. Deletions cut 5 bases from V and 6 bases from J, with 9 bases between. This CDR3 contains 12 residues. Germline lookup yields CDR1 SGHNT and CDR2 YYREEE (reference sequence). The CDR3 reads CASSFPSNEQFF. In DNA, the CDR3 is TGTGCCAGCAGTTTCCCAAGCAATGAGCAGTTCTTC.

V gene TRBV25-1 combines with J gene TRBJ1-6; 7 bases line up with TRBD1. This CDR3 has 14 residues. Trimming cost V 0 bases and J 14 bases; bases outside gene matches: 7. Germline V CDR1 and CDR2: MGHDK, SYGVNS. The DNA for the CDR3 is TGTGCCAGCAGTGAATACTCCAGGGGGATTACCCTCCACTTT. Its protein product is CASSEYSRGITLHF.

V gene TRBV7-2 combines with J gene TRBJ2-2; D gene uncertain. Germline V gene data show CDR1 as SGHTA and CDR2 as FQGNSA. This CDR3 comprises 14 residues. Trimming removed 3 bases at V and 1 base at J, with 6 bases between. Here the CDR3 reads CASSFTRNTGELFF. In DNA, the CDR3 is TGTGCCAGCAGCTTCACCCGGAACACCGGGGAGCTGTTTTTT.